This T cell receptor (beta chain) is drawn from a study of blood T cell repertoires in COVID-19. Participants' reported clinical history set cohort assignment. Donors in Cohort 3 counted as recovered after two negative PCRs, clearance, or symptom resolution. The CDR3 has 19 amino acids. Germline CDR1 reads SGHRS; CDR2 reads YFSETQ. Trimming at V came to 0 bases and at J to 0 bases, leaving 8 bases not matched to a gene. Profiled with immunoSEQ multiplex PCR; TCRdb holds only in-frame clones, not every one. The sample lists roughly 220,000 clones; over 80% were seen once. The clonotype originates from a woman in her forties who had recovered from COVID-19. Sequencing was performed on PBMCs or T cells enriched from blood (not recorded which). The V and J genes are TRBV5-1 and TRBJ2-3, with 12 bases aligning to TRBD2. CDR3 sequence (DNA): TGCGCCAGCAGCTTGGCTCGGACTAGCGGGATGAAAAGCACAGATACGCAGTATTTT. Its protein product is CASSLARTSGMKSTDTQYF.